The sequence of this T cell receptor beta chain was determined in a study of cytomegalovirus exposure and HLA in healthy donors. Overall study: Researchers previously reported finding 90 million to 130 million unique TCR beta sequences from about 200 million T cells.

This clone was seen a handful of times. As yet, its antigen is unknown. PCR primers comprised 60 Vbeta and 13 Jbeta primers. TCRdb's table, derived via immunoSEQ multiplex PCR, lists solely in-frame clones and lacks some. The data show a few hundred thousand clones, nearly 95% seen once. The germline V gene has CDR1 SGHNT and CDR2 YYREEE (reference sequence). This CDR3 has 14 residues. Trimming pared 0 bases from V and 0 bases from J, leaving 7 bases between. Findings and limits, study-wide: Fewer N-insertions than the roughly 670-donor mean were reportedly shown by an Asian-associated ancestry cluster in a later analysis. There were around 160 TCR beta chains listed as cytomegalovirus-associated. In vitro data verified a few CMV-associated chains as specific for CMV antigens.

The chain has TRBV5-4 and TRBJ2-7; D may be TRBD1 (6 bases). The sequenced sample was PBMCs. The receptor's source is a girl aged 2 to 10 in good health and CMV-seronegative. The CDR3 loop is CASSLGGGSYEQYF. In DNA, the CDR3 is TGTGCCAGCAGCTTGGGAGGGGGCTCCTACGAGCAGTACTTC.